This passage covers 21 T cell receptor beta chains from one sample sequenced in a study of shared clonotypes between healthy human individuals. The data were produced by immunoSEQ multiplex PCR, yet TCRdb's version contains in-frame clones alone and is incomplete. The repertoire consists of about 2.3 million clones, with 85% to 95% occurring once and the leading ten covering 0.37%. The sequenced sample was naive CD4+ T cells from PBMCs. Noted subset: CD45RA+ positively selected. These receptor sequences come from a man aged 18 to 29 in good health. Some clones in this sample may be carry-over from other donors' samples.

As for this clone: The same CDR3 arises from other DNA sequences in this sample as well. The DNA for the CDR3 is TGCGCCAGCAGATTACAGGGGACTAATGAAAAACTGTTTTTT. Translated: CASRLQGTNEKLFF. The V and J genes are TRBV5-1 and TRBJ1-4; 7 bases agree with TRBD1. V shed 5 bases and J 2 bases; nucleotides not matched to a gene: 3. The CDR3 contains 14 residues. Germline CDR1 is SGHRS and CDR2 is YFSETQ.

The chain employs TRBV27 and TRBJ2-7, with 7 bases matching TRBD1. The germline V gene encodes CDR1 MNHEY and CDR2 SMNVEV (reference sequence). V gave up 4 bases and J gave up 2 bases; unmatched junction bases: 2. CDR3 length equals 13 residues. The CDR3 region has the DNA TGTGCCAGCAGTTCCGACAGGGCCTACGAGCAGTACTTC. It encodes CASSSDRAYEQYF.

The rearrangement uses TRBV6-5 and TRBJ1-4; D is uncertain. The germline CDR1 and CDR2 sequences are MNHEY and SVGAGI. The CDR3 sequence is 14 residues long. The V end lost 2 bases, the J end lost 8 bases, and 12 bases lay between the germline ends. The CDR3: CASSYPGPGEKLFF. The DNA of the CDR3 is TGTGCCAGCAGTTACCCCGGGCCTGGGGAAAAACTGTTTTTT.

V and J are TRBV9 and TRBJ2-3; 9 bases fit TRBD2. With V trimmed by 4 bases and J by 1 base, 7 bases remained unmatched. CDR3 length: 16 residues. Germline V gene data show CDR1 as SGDLS and CDR2 as YYNGEE. This CDR3 reads CASSPPKREGTDTQYF. The CDR3 region has the DNA TGTGCCAGCAGCCCCCCCAAGCGGGAGGGCACAGATACGCAGTATTTT.

This chain connects TRBV6-6 to TRBJ1-1, with 7 bases lining up with TRBD1. The trim removed 5 bases at V and 6 bases at J, leaving 9 bases unmatched. The V gene's germline CDR1 is MNHNY and CDR2 SVGAGI (reference sequence). The length of the CDR3 is 14 residues. This CDR3 reads CASSKGPTGPEAFF. The CDR3 nucleotides are TGTGCCAGCAGTAAGGGGCCGACAGGGCCTGAAGCTTTCTTT.

V usage is TRBV7-2 and J usage is TRBJ1-1; TRBD1 matches at 8 bases. The J segment lost 1 base and the V segment lost 4 bases, leaving 8 bases of the junction unmatched. Looked up from germline, CDR1 is SGHTA and CDR2 is FQGNSA. The length of the CDR3 is 16 residues. CDR3 region: CASSSQGAGENTEAFF. In DNA form, the CDR3 reads TGTGCCAGCAGCTCGCAGGGGGCTGGCGAGAACACTGAAGCTTTCTTT.

The gene calls are TRBV6-1 and TRBJ2-7; the match to TRBD1 covers 8 bases. V lost 4 bases and J lost 7; bases outside the gene matches: 9. CDR3 size: 14 residues. Germline lookup yields CDR1 MNHNS and CDR2 SASEGT. CDR3 in DNA: TGTGCCAGCAGTGCCCAGGGGGCGTCGGGGGAGCAGTACTTC. Protein product: CASSAQGASGEQYF.

This clone was observed a single time. The chain combines TRBV5-6 with TRBJ2-1, with 11 bases that match TRBD2. The J segment lost 1 base and the V segment lost 4 bases, leaving 7 bases of the junction unmatched. The germline gives CDR1 SGHDT, CDR2 YYEEEE. The CDR3 is made up of 17 amino acids. CDR3 in amino acids: CASSVRTSGYSYNEQFF. CDR3 bases: TGTGCCAGCAGCGTTAGGACTAGCGGGTATTCCTACAATGAGCAGTTCTTC.

The chain is built from TRBV7-2 and TRBJ2-7, with 9 bases lining up with TRBD2. CDR1 is SGHTA, CDR2 FQGNSA, per germline. CDR3 length: 14 residues. The J segment lost 7 bases and the V segment lost 2 bases, leaving 6 bases of the junction unmatched. DNA for the CDR3: TGTGCCAGCAGCTTATTAGCGGGAGCTGGTGAGCAGTACTTC. This translates into CASSLLAGAGEQYF.

The chain couples TRBV7-3 to TRBJ2-6, with D possibly being TRBD1 or TRBD2 (5 bases each). V was shortened by 5 bases and J by 0 bases, with 11 bases between the two germline ends. Germline V lookup: CDR1 SGHTA, CDR2 FQGTGA. This CDR3 contains 16 residues. CDR3 bases: TGTGCCAGCAGCCGAGGGGCCAGCTCTGGGGCCAACGTCCTGACTTTC. Amino acid sequence: CASSRGASSGANVLTF. Complete variable domain (other parts from reference TRBV7-3 and TRBJ2-6): GAGVSQTPSNKVTEKGKYVELRCDPISGHTALYWYRQSLGQGPEFLIYFQGTGAADDSGLPNDRFFAVRPEGSVSTLKIQRTERGDSAVYLCASSRGASSGANVLTFGAGSRLTVL.

The rearrangement uses TRBV29-1 and TRBJ2-2; D remains ambiguous. The germline V gene encodes CDR1 SQVTM and CDR2 ANQGSEA. The CDR3 has 15 residues. V lost 5 bases and J lost 4, with 17 bases in between. The CDR3 protein is CSVTTVRPSTGELFF. The CDR3 nucleotides read TGCAGCGTTACCACAGTTCGACCTTCCACCGGGGAGCTGTTTTTT.

The count of this clone is one. The gene calls are TRBV11-3 and TRBJ1-5; TRBD1 matches at 7 bases. This CDR3 contains 16 residues. The V gene's germline CDR1 is SGHNT and CDR2 YENEEA. With 1 base clipped from V and 4 bases from J, the junction kept 7 bases outside the gene matches. The CDR3 bases are TGTGCCAGCAGCTTAGTCAGGGGGAGTAAGAATCAGCCCCAGCATTTT. As protein: CASSLVRGSKNQPQHF.

The CDR3 region has the DNA TGTGCCAGCAGTAATACCGGGACAGTTACCGGGGAGCTGTTTTTT. It specifies CASSNTGTVTGELFF. The J gene is TRBJ2-2, the V gene TRBV28, with 7 nucleotides matching TRBD1. The CDR3 runs to 15 residues. The germline V gene has CDR1 MDHEN and CDR2 SYDVKM. The trim removed 5 bases at V and 5 bases at J, leaving 8 bases unmatched. Using reference TRBV28 and TRBJ2-2 for the parts outside the CDR3, the full variable domain is DVKVTQSSRYLVKRTGEKVFLECVQDMDHENMFWYRQDPGLGLRLIYFSYDVKMKEKGDIPEGYSVSREKKERFSLILESASTNQTSMYLCASSNTGTVTGELFFGEGSRLTVL.

V usage is TRBV11-3 and J usage is TRBJ2-2, with D possibly being TRBD2 (6 bases). The V gene's germline CDR1 is SGHNT and CDR2 YENEEA. With 1 base removed from V and 1 base from J, the gap between germline ends came to 13 bases. CDR3 length equals 17 residues. Here the CDR3 reads CASSLAGALGNTGELFF. As DNA, the CDR3 is TGTGCCAGCAGCTTAGCGGGAGCTCTCGGGAACACCGGGGAGCTGTTTTTT.

The gene calls are TRBV4-1 and TRBJ1-2, with 9 bases lining up with TRBD1. The CDR3 is 16 amino acids. Trimming removed 4 bases from V and 7 bases from J; junction bases left unmatched: 13. Per the germline V gene, CDR1 is MGHRA and CDR2 is YSYEKL. CDR3 sequence reads: CASSRGGQGGVGGYTF. Written as DNA, the CDR3 is TGCGCCAGCAGCCGGGGGGGACAGGGAGGAGTAGGTGGCTACACCTTC.

On this clone: Other nucleotide sequences in the sample specify the same CDR3. The rearrangement uses TRBV18 and TRBJ2-5; no clear D gene. Trimming took 2 bases from V and 2 from J, leaving 3 bases between them. Germline CDR1 KGHSH, CDR2 LQKENI. The CDR3 runs 12 residues. The CDR3, as DNA: TGTGCCAGCTCACCAGGGCAAGAGACCCAGTACTTC. Translation gives CASSPGQETQYF.

V gene TRBV4-2 combines with J gene TRBJ2-2; the match to TRBD2 covers 7 bases. Trimming cost V 3 bases and J 6 bases; bases outside gene matches: 4. The germline V gene encodes CDR1 LGHNA and CDR2 YNFKEQ. The CDR3 consists of 14 residues. The CDR3 DNA reads as TGTGCCAGCAGCCACGGCGGGAGTGCCGGGGAGCTGTTTTTT. This gives the protein CASSHGGSAGELFF.

The chain joins TRBV11-2 to TRBJ2-1; 11 bases are a match to TRBD2. Germline V gives CDR1 SGHAT, CDR2 FQNNGV. The V segment lost 5 bases and the J segment 9 bases; nucleotides outside the gene matches: 9. The CDR3 loop spans 15 amino acids. For the CDR3, the DNA is TGTGCCAGCAGCGTTACTAGCGGGAGTGGCGGTGAGCAGTTCTTC. Translating gives CASSVTSGSGGEQFF. Supplemented by reference TRBV11-2 and TRBJ2-1, the full variable domain reads EAGVAQSPRYKIIEKRQSVAFWCNPISGHATLYWYQQILGQGPKLLIQFQNNGVVDDSQLPKDRFSAERLKGVDSTLKIQPAKLEDSAVYLCASSVTSGSGGEQFFGPGTRLTVL.

The chain is built from TRBV6-1 and TRBJ1-2; 11 bases align to TRBD1. The CDR3 contains 14 residues. CDR1 is MNHNS, CDR2 SASEGT, per germline. Trimming at V came to 6 bases and at J to 3 bases, leaving 3 bases not matched to a gene. The CDR3 sequence is CASSRDRGYYGYTF. As DNA, the CDR3 is TGTGCCAGCAGCCGGGACAGGGGGTACTATGGCTACACCTTC.

The rearrangement uses TRBV2 and TRBJ1-5, with D unresolved. CDR1 SNHLY and CDR2 FYNNEI come from the germline V gene. V lost 4 bases and J 5 bases, leaving 12 bases between the germline ends. This CDR3 comprises 14 residues. The CDR3 nucleotides are TGTGCCAGCAGTGCCCTTGGGTATGATCAGCCCCAGCATTTT. It is translated as CASSALGYDQPQHF.

The chain employs TRBV9 and TRBJ1-2; 8 nucleotides line up with TRBD1. The J segment lost 7 bases and the V segment lost 5 bases, leaving 7 bases of the junction unmatched. The CDR3 contains 13 residues. Germline V gene data show CDR1 as SGDLS and CDR2 as YYNGEE. CDR3 amino acids: CASSKDRDGGYTF. CDR3 nucleotide sequence: TGTGCCAGCAGTAAGGACAGGGACGGTGGCTACACCTTC.